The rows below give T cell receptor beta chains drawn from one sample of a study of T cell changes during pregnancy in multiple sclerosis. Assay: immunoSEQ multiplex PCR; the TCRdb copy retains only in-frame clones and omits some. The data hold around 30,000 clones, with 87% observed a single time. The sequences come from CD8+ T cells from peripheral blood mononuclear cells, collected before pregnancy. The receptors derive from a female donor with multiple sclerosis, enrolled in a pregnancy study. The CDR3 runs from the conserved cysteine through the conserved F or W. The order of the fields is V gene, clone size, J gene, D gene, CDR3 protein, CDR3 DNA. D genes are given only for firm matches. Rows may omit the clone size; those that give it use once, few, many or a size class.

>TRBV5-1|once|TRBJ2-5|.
CASSPEEVGVWETQYF
TGCGCCAGCAGCCCCGAGGAGGTCGGGGTCTGGGAGACCCAGTACTTC
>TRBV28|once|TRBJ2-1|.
CASSPPARTAKNEQFF
TGTGCCAGCAGTCCACCCGCTCGGACTGCTAAAAATGAGCAGTTCTTC
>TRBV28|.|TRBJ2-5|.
CASNWAQETQYF
TGTGCCAGCAATTGGGCCCAAGAGACCCAGTACTTC
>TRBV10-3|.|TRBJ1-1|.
CAISENAGFPEAFF
TGTGCCATCAGTGAGAATGCAGGTTTCCCTGAAGCTTTCTTT
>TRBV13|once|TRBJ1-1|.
CASSLQAGPDTEAFF
TGTGCCAGCAGCTTGCAGGCAGGTCCGGACACTGAAGCTTTCTTT
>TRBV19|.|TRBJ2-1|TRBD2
CASEAGGDNEQFF
TGTGCCAGTGAGGCGGGAGGGGACAATGAGCAGTTCTTC
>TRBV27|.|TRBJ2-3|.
CASSLVATDTQYF
TGTGCCAGCAGTTTGGTAGCGACAGATACGCAGTATTTT
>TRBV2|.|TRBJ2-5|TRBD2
CASSEEAGAWQETQYF
TGTGCCAGCAGTGAAGAAGCGGGGGCCTGGCAAGAGACCCAGTACTTC
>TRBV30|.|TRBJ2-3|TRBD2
CAWSDLRLAGMADTQYF
TGTGCCTGGAGTGACCTCCGACTAGCGGGAATGGCAGATACGCAGTATTTT
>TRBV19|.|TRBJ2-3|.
CATAALDTDTQYF
TGTGCCACCGCGGCACTAGACACAGATACGCAGTATTTT
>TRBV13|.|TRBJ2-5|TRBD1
CASSLGTGGQETQYF
TGTGCCAGCAGCCTAGGGACAGGGGGCCAGGAGACCCAGTACTTC
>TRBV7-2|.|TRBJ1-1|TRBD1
CASSYDRGREVNTEAFF
TGTGCCAGCAGCTACGACAGGGGGCGCGAGGTGAACACTGAAGCTTTCTTT
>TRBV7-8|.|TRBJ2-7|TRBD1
CASSPWTGGDEQYF
TGTGCCAGCAGCCCATGGACAGGGGGCGACGAGCAGTACTTC
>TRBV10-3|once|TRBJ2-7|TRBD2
CAISLAGTSSYEQYF
TGTGCCATCAGTTTAGCGGGAACTAGCTCCTACGAGCAGTACTTC
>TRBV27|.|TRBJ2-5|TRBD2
CASSPSPGGSPQETQYF
TGTGCCAGCAGTCCCTCACCGGGAGGGAGCCCCCAAGAGACCCAGTACTTC
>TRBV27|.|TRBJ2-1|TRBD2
CASRPSSGYNEQFF
TGTGCCAGCAGACCGAGTAGCGGGTACAATGAGCAGTTCTTC
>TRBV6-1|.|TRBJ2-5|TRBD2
CASSESSGGQETQYF
TGTGCCAGCAGTGAATCTAGCGGGGGCCAAGAGACCCAGTACTTC
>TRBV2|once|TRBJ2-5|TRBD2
CASSSSLAGELLETQYF
TGTGCCAGCAGTTCCTCTTTAGCGGGAGAACTACTTGAGACCCAGTACTTC
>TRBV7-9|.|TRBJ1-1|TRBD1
CASSPNRQGVGTEAFF
TGTGCCAGCAGCCCGAATCGACAGGGGGTAGGCACTGAAGCTTTCTTT
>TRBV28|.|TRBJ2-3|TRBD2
CASSSQASGTSTDTQYF
TGTGCCAGCAGTTCTCAAGCTAGCGGCACTAGCACAGATACGCAGTATTTT
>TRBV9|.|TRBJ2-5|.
CASSVGTAPEGETQYF
TGTGCCAGCAGCGTAGGCACGGCCCCAGAGGGAGAGACCCAGTACTTC
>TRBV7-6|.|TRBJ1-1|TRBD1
CASSLTGGTEAFF
TGTGCCAGCAGCTTAACAGGGGGCACTGAAGCTTTCTTT
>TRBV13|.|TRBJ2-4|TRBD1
CASSLGDRDNIQYF
TGTGCCAGCAGCTTGGGGGACAGGGATAACATTCAGTACTTC
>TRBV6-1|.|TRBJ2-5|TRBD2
CASSTTSGGAETQYF
TGTGCCAGCAGCACAACTAGCGGGGGGGCCGAGACCCAGTACTTC
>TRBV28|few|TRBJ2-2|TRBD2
CASKETSEVTGELFF
TGTGCCAGCAAAGAGACTAGCGAGGTCACCGGGGAGCTGTTTTTT
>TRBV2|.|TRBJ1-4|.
CASRRRGTNEKLFF
TGTGCCAGCAGGCGACGAGGAACTAATGAAAAACTGTTTTTT
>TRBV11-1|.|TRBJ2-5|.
CASSLRRASEQETQYF
TGTGCCAGCAGCTTAAGACGGGCTAGCGAACAAGAGACCCAGTACTTC
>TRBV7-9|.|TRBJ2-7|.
CASSPYGGAYEQYF
TGTGCCAGCAGCCCCTACGGAGGAGCCTACGAGCAGTACTTC
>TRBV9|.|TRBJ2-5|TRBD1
CASSARDRGAQETQYF
TGTGCCAGCAGCGCCCGGGACAGGGGGGCCCAAGAGACCCAGTACTTC
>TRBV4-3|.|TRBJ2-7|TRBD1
CASSPGTGSLEQYF
TGCGCCAGCAGCCCCGGGACAGGTTCTTTGGAGCAGTACTTC
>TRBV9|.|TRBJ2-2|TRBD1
CASSVSPGQGFSGELFF
TGTGCCAGCAGCGTAAGTCCGGGACAGGGATTCTCCGGGGAGCTGTTTTTT
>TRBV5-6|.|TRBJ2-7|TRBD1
CASSFTDRGSYEQYF
TGTGCCAGCAGTTTCACGGACAGGGGTTCCTACGAGCAGTACTTC
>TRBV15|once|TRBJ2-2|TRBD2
CATSIPGLAGGGDTGELFF
TGTGCCACCAGCATACCGGGACTAGCGGGAGGGGGCGACACCGGGGAGCTGTTTTTT
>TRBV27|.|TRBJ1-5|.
CASSFRQGGQPQHF
TGTGCCAGCAGTTTTCGGCAGGGAGGGCAGCCCCAGCATTTT
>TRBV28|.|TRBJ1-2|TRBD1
CASTPRIGGGSVNYGYTF
TGTGCCAGCACCCCGAGGATAGGGGGCGGTTCGGTGAACTATGGCTACACCTTC
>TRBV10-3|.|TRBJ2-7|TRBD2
CAISESVAGTSGTKNYEQYF
TGTGCCATCAGTGAGTCGGTTGCTGGGACTAGCGGGACCAAAAACTACGAGCAGTACTTC
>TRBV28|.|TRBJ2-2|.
CASSFGRDTGELFF
TGTGCCAGCAGTTTTGGGCGGGACACCGGGGAGCTGTTTTTT
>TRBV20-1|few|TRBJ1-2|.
CSGRPEYGYTF
TGCAGTGGTAGACCAGAATATGGCTACACCTTC
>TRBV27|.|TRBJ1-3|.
CASSLGGEANTIYF
TGTGCCAGCAGTTTGGGAGGGGAGGCAAACACCATATATTTT
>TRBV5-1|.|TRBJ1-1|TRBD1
CASSSPDRGLGTEAFF
TGCGCCAGCAGCTCACCCGACAGGGGCTTGGGCACTGAAGCTTTCTTT
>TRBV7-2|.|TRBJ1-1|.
CASSLVGGGTEAFF
TGTGCCAGCAGCTTAGTAGGAGGCGGCACTGAAGCTTTCTTT
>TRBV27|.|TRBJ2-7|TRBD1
CASSSPGTGPPYEQYF
TGTGCCAGCAGTTCTCCCGGGACAGGGCCCCCCTACGAGCAGTACTTC
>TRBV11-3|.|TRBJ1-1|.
CASSFGQFPPEAFF
TGTGCCAGCAGCTTCGGACAGTTTCCCCCTGAAGCTTTCTTT
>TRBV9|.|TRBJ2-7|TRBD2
CASSASGRADYEQYF
TGTGCCAGCAGCGCCAGCGGGAGGGCCGACTACGAGCAGTACTTC
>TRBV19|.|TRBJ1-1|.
CASSIASYTEAFF
TGTGCCAGTAGTATCGCCAGTTACACTGAAGCTTTCTTT
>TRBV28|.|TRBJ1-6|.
CASSLYNSPLHF
TGTGCCAGCAGTCTTTATAATTCACCCCTCCACTTT
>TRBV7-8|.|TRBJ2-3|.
CASSPLGGVSTDTQYF
TGTGCCAGCAGCCCACTAGGCGGGGTTAGCACAGATACGCAGTATTTT
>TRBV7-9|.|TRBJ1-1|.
CASSLRDTEAFF
TGTGCCAGCAGTCTCAGGGACACTGAAGCTTTCTTT
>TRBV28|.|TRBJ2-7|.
CASSPGLESYVEQYF
TGTGCCAGCAGTCCGGGACTTGAAAGTTATGTCGAGCAGTACTTC